Listed here is a single TCR beta chain. Its target is not known. The missing conserved phenylalanine or tryptophan at the end of this CDR3 makes a read error likely. Time point meaning: persistent/refractory GD, antithyroid drugs over 5 years with positive TRAb. Extracted PBMC RNA gave rise to the TCR library. CDR3 size: 14 residues. Germline CDR1 and CDR2: ENHRY and SYGVKD. V shed 10 bases and J shed 4 bases, with 19 bases lying between them. The data belong to a study of regulatory T cells in long-lasting Graves disease. Overall study results and limits: Persistent Graves' patients showed less TCR diversity than newly diagnosed ones.

The authors built TCR beta libraries using iRepertoire HTBI primers and Arm-PCR of CDR3 regions. MiXCR, run by TCRdb on the multiplex PCR reads, gives a single entry per CDR3 protein. The table records 400,000 to 600,000 distinct CDR3 sequences, roughly 21% of them present only once. The rearrangement joins TRBV10-3 to TRBJ1-2; D unresolved. The sample was peripheral blood mononuclear cells (PBMCs), taken when the disease was refractory, from a patient treated with antithyroid drugs. The origin of this receptor is a female donor with Graves disease. The CDR3 coding sequence is TGTGCCACGAACGCGGATACGTTTGGCTATGGCTACACCCTC. Its translation is CATNADTFGYGYTL.